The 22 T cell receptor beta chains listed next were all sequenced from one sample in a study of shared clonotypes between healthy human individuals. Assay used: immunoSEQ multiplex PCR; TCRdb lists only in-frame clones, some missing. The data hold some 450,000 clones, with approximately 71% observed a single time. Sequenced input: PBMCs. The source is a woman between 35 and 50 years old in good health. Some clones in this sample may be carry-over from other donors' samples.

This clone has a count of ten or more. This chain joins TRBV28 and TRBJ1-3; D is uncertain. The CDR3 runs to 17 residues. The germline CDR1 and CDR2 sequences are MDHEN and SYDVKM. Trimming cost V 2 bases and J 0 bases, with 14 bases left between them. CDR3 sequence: CASSLDPRGYSGNTIYF. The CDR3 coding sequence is TGTGCCAGCAGTTTAGACCCCAGAGGGTACTCTGGAAACACCATATATTTT.

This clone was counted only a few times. The CDR3 region is CASSHGQGRGNYGYTF. CDR3 coding DNA: TGCGCCAGCAGCCACGGACAGGGAAGGGGTAACTATGGCTACACCTTC. The chain links TRBV5-1 to TRBJ1-2; 8 bases map to TRBD1. The germline gives CDR1 SGHRS, CDR2 YFSETQ. The CDR3 covers 16 residues. The J segment lost 1 base and the V segment lost 4 bases, leaving 9 bases of the junction unmatched.

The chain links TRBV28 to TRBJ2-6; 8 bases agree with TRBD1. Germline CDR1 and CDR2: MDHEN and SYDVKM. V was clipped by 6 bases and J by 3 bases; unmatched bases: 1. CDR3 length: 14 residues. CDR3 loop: CASRQGGGANVLTF. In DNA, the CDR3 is TGTGCCAGCAGACAGGGGGGTGGGGCCAACGTCCTGACTTTC. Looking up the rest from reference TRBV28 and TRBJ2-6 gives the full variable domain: DVKVTQSSRYLVKRTGEKVFLECVQDMDHENMFWYRQDPGLGLRLIYFSYDVKMKEKGDIPEGYSVSREKKERFSLILESASTNQTSMYLCASRQGGGANVLTFGAGSRLTVL.

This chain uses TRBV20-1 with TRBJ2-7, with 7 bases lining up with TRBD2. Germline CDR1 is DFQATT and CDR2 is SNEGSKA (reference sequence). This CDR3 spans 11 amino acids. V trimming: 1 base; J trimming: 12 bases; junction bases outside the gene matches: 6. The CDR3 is CSARVGGTSYF. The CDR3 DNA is TGCAGTGCTAGAGTGGGGGGGACTTCGTACTTC.

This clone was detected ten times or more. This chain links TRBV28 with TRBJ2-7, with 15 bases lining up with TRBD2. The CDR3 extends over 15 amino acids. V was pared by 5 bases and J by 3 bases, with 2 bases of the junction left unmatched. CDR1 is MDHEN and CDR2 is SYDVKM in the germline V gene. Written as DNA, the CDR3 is TGTGCCAGCAGTGGACTAGCGGGAGGGCGCTACGAGCAGTACTTC. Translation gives CASSGLAGGRYEQYF.

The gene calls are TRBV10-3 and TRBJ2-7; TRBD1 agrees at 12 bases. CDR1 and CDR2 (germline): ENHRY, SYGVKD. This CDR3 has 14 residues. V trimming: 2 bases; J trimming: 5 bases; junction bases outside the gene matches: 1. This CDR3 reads CAISEGTGGDEQYF. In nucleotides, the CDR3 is TGTGCCATCAGTGAGGGGACAGGGGGCGACGAGCAGTACTTC.

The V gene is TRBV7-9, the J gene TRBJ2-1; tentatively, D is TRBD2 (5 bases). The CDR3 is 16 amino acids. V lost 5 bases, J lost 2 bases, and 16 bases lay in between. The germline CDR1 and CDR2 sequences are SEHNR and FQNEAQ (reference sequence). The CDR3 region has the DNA TGTGCCAGCAGCCCCCCAGGCGGGTCAGCCTACAATGAGCAGTTCTTC. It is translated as CASSPPGGSAYNEQFF. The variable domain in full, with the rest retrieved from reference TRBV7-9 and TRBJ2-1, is DTGVSQNPRHKITKRGQNVTFRCDPISEHNRLYWYRQTLGQGPEFLTYFQNEAQLEKSRLLSDRFSAERPKGSFSTLEIQRTEQGDSAMYLCASSPPGGSAYNEQFFGPGTRLTVL.

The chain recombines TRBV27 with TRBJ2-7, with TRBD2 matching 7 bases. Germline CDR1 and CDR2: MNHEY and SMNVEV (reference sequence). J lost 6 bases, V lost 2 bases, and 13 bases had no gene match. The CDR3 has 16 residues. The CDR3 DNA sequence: TGTGCCAGCAGTTTAGAGGCCACGCGGGAGCGGTCCGAGCAGTACTTC. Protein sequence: CASSLEATRERSEQYF.

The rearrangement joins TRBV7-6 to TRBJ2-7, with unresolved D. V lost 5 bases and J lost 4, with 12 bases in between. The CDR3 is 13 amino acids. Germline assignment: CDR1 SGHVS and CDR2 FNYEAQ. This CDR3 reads CASSGQNYYEQYF. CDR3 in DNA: TGTGCCAGCAGCGGTCAGAACTATTACGAGCAGTACTTC.

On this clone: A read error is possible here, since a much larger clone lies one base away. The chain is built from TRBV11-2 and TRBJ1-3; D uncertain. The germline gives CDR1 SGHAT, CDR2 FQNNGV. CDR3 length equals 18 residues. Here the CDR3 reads CAGSLDRVAGFSGNTIYF. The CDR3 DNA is TGTGCCGGCAGCTTAGATCGGGTAGCAGGCTTCTCTGGAAACACCATATATTTT.

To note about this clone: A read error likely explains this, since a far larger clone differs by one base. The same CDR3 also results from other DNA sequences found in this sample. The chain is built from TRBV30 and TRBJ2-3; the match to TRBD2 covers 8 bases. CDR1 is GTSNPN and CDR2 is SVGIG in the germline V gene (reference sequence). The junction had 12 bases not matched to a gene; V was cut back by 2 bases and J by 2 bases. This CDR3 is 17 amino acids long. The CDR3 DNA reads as TGTGCCTGGAGTAGCACGGGAGGGGAGATAATCACAGATACGCAGTATTTT. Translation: CAWSSTGGEIITDTQYF.

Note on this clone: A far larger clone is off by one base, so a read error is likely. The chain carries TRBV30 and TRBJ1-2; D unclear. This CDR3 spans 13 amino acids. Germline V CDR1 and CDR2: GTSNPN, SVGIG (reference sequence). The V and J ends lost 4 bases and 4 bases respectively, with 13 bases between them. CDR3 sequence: CAWTQEGLYGYTF. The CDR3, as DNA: TGTGCCTGGACCCAAGAGGGCCTCTATGGCTACACCTTC.

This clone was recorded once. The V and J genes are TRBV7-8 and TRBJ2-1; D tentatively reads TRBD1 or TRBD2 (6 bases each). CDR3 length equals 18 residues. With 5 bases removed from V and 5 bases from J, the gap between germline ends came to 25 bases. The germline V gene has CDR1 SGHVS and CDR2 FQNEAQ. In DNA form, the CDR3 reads TGTGCCAGCAGCCTGGGAGGACGGACAGCTAGAAAAAACAATGAGCAGTTCTTC. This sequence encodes CASSLGGRTARKNNEQFF.

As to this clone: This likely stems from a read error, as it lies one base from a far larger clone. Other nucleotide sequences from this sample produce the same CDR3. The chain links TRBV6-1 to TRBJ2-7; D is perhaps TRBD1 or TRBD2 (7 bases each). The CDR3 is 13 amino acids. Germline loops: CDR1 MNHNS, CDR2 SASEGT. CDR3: CASISEGGGEQYF. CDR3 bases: TGTGCCAGCATCTCTGAGGGAGGGGGCGAGCAATACTTC.

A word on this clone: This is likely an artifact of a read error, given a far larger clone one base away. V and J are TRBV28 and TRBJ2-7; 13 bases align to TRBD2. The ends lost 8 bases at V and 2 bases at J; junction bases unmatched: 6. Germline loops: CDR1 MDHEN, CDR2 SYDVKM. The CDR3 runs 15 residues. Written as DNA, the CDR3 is TGTGCCAGCCGCCACGGACTAGCGGGAGCCTACGAGCAGTACTTC. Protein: CASRHGLAGAYEQYF.

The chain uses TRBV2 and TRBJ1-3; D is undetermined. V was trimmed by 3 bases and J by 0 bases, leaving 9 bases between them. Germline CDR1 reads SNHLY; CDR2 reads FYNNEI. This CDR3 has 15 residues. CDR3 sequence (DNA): TGTGCCAGCAGTGATGAGCCTTACTCTGGAAACACCATATATTTT. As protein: CASSDEPYSGNTIYF. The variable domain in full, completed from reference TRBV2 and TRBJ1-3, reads EPEVTQTPSHQVTQMGQEVILRCVPISNHLYFYWYRQILGQKVEFLVSFYNNEISEKSEIFDDQFSVERPDGSNFTLKIRSTKLEDSAMYFCASSDEPYSGNTIYFGEGSWLTVV.

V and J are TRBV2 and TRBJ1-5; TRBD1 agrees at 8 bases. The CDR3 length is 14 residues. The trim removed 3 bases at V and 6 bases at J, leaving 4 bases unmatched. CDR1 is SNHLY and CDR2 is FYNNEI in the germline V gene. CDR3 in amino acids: CASSDRQGSQPQHF. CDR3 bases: TGTGCCAGCAGTGACCGACAGGGGAGTCAGCCCCAGCATTTT.

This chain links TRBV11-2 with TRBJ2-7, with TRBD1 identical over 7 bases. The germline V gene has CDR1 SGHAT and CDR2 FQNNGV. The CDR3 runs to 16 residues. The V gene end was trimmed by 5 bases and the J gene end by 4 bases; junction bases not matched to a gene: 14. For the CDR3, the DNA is TGTGCCAGCAGCCGCCTCCGGGACAGCGGTCCTTACGAGCAGTACTTC. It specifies CASSRLRDSGPYEQYF.

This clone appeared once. Here the CDR3 reads CASSQWTGPNHYGYTF. The CDR3 region has the DNA TGTGCCAGCAGTCAATGGACTGGGCCCAACCATTATGGCTACACCTTC. V usage is TRBV28 and J usage is TRBJ1-2; no definite D call. The CDR3 is 16 residues long. CDR1 and CDR2 (germline): MDHEN, SYDVKM. Trimming left V 5 bases short and J 5 bases short, with 21 bases between.

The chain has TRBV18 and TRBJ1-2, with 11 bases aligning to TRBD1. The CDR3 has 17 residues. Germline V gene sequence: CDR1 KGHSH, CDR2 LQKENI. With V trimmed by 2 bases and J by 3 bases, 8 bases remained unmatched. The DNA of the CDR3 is TGTGCCAGCTCACCAAGCGCAGGGACAGGGGGATACTATGGCTACACCTTC. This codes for CASSPSAGTGGYYGYTF.

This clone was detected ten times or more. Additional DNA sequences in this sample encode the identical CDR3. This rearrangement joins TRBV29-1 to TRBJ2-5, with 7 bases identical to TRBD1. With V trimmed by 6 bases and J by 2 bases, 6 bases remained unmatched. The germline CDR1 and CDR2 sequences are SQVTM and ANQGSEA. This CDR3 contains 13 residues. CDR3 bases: TGCAGCGTCGCAGGGACAGATCAAGAGACCCAGTACTTC. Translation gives CSVAGTDQETQYF.

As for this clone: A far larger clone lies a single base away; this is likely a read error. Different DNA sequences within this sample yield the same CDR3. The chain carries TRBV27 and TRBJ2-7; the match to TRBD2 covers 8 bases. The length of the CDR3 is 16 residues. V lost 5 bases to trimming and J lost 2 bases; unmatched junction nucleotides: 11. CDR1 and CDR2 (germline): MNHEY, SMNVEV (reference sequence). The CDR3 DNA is TGTGCCAGCAGTCCCCTTGGGCGGGAGGTCGCCTACGAGCAGTACTTC. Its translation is CASSPLGREVAYEQYF.